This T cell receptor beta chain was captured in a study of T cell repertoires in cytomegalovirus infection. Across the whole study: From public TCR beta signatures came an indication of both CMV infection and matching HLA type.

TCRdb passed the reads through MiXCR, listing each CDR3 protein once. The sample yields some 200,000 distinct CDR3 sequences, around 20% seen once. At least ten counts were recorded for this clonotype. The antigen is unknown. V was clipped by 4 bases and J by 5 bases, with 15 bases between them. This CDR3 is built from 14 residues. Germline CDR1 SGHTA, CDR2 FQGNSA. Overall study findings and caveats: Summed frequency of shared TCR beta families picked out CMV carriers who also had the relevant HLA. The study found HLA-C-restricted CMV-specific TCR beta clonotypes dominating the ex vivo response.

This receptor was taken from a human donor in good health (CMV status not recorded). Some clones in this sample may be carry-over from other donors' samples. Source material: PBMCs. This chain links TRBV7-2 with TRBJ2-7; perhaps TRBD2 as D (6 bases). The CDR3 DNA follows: TGTGCCAGCAGCTCCCCTGCGGGATCCAACGAGCAGTACTTC. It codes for CASSSPAGSNEQYF.